Detailed here is one TCR beta chain. This clone was seen a few times. Which antigen it targets is not known. Per-base qualities were not stored, and no clone one base away is much larger. Per the publication, the time point label means: baseline before first vaccination. Samples from vaccinated people were obtained from the UK trials COV001 and COV002, which included a single-blind randomized controlled phase 2/3 trial of AZD1222 (ChAdOx1 nCoV-19) in healthy adults. For TCRbeta chain sequencing, PBMC samples from trial participants were taken at day 0 and at day 28 after the second dose. The data stem from a study of T cell responses to AZD1222 COVID-19 vaccine (dated by TCRdb to the early 2020s). Context from the whole study: AZD1222 recipients given second doses at about 4 weeks or at about 12 weeks were pooled, since spike-specific TCR depth and breadth were not found to differ between the two schedules. A total of under 250 trial participants underwent TCR sequencing, of whom 200 to 220 had received two doses of AZD1222 and around 25 had received two doses of the MenACWY control vaccine. Trial participants were enrolled by age into subgroups of 18-55, 56-69 and 70-plus years, and around 150, 29 and 61 TCR-sequenced participants, respectively, were included in these subgroups.

Summary of the overall study and its limitations: The 56-69-year group was small, and its depth increase did not reach significance, likely because of low power. The vaccine-associated CD4 TCRs covered the entire spike protein, and the dominant responses fell in regions 160-218 and 743-854. Because no day 14 peak-response samples were available, repertoires were characterized only after the peak T cell response. Conclusions about previously exposed vaccinees were limited because only a handful of AZD1222 recipients were SARS-CoV-2 seropositive at baseline. Participants were mostly white British and included more females than males, and it was suggested by the authors that clonal diversity may have been underestimated. Nearly half of unique spike-specific TCRs reportedly recognized epitopes outside regions mutated in the B.1.351 and B.1.1.7 variants. Spike-specific TCR breadth and depth rose significantly after two AZD1222 doses compared with day 0 and with MenACWY recipients.

The CDR3 regions of human TCRbeta chains were analyzed by immunosequencing. In the original analysis: TCRs in the repertoires were matched against a reference library of SARS-CoV-2-specific TCRs that had been generated with the MIRA antigen-specificity platform. Breadth was defined as the fraction of unique TCRs that were SARS-CoV-2-associated, and depth was defined as the fraction of total T cells that were SARS-CoV-2-associated. Using the MIRA data, each spike-specific TCR was mapped to the spike region that the TCR reacts to and placed in a CD4 or CD8 class. Log10-transformed breadth and depth values were compared by one-way ANOVA with Sidak's multiple comparisons tests. This immuneACCESS table, as held by TCRdb, lists in-frame sequences with V and J called but not all clones. Of the missing ones, under half trace to an unresolved V gene in checked studies; the others have no known cause. The V and J calls and clone size were taken over from that table, and D and trimming were inferred from the DNA. In this sample the table shows 100,000 or so clones, about 85% of which occur a single time. The ten largest make up around 2.7% of the sample.

This specimen was peripheral blood, taken on day 0 of AZD1222 vaccination. The sequence derives from an adult in good health.

The CDR3 protein: CASSLTGGAEAFF. The nucleotide sequence reads TGTGCCAGCAGTCTCACAGGGGGGGCTGAAGCTTTCTTT. The sequence is built from TRBV6-5 and TRBJ1-1; 8 of the junction bases match TRBD1. Trimming accounts for 5 bases at V and 6 bases at J, while the number of junction bases matched to no gene is 5. Including cysteine and phenylalanine, the CDR3 has 13 amino acids. The kept DNA is CDR3 alone, 39 bases in frame from the first base. The germline V gene encodes CDR1 MNHEY and CDR2 SVGAGI.